Given below is one T cell receptor (beta chain) in context. Its antigen is unidentified. TCRdb re-analysed the reads in MiXCR, keeping a single row per CDR3 protein. The data hold 100,000 to 150,000 distinct CDR3 sequences, with roughly 32% observed a single time. This entry comes from a study of T cell repertoires in cytomegalovirus infection. General observations from the study: Accumulated public TCR beta family frequency recognized individuals carrying CMV together with the relevant HLA. What dominated the ex vivo response were HLA-C-restricted CMV-specific TCR beta clonotypes.

Source: CD8+ T cells from cultured PBMCs, taken from culture after CMV antigen stimulation. This receptor was identified in a human donor in good health (CMV status not recorded). Some clones in this sample may be carry-over from other donors' samples.

The CDR3 reads CASSLAADSYGYTF. The CDR3 DNA follows: TGTGCCAGCAGCTTGGCCGCAGATAGCTATGGCTACACCTTC. The V gene is TRBV5-4, the J gene TRBJ1-2; D call uncertain. CDR1 SGHNT and CDR2 YYREEE come from the germline V gene (reference sequence). Deletions cut 0 bases from V and 4 bases from J, with 10 bases between. The length of the CDR3 is 14 residues.